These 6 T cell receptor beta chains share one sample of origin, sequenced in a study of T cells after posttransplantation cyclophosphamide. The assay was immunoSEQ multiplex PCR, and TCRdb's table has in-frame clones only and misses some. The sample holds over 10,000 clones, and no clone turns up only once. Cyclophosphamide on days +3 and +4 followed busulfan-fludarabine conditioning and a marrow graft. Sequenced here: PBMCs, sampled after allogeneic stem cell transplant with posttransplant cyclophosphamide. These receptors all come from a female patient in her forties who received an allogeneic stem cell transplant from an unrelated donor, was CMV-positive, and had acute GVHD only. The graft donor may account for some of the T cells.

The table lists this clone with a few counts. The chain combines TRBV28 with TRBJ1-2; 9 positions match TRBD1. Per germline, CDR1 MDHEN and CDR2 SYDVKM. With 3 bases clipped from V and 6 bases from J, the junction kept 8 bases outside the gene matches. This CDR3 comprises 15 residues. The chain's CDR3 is CASSFPGTGYHGYTF. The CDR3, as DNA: TGTGCCAGCAGTTTCCCTGGGACAGGGTATCATGGCTACACCTTC.

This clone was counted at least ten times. The CDR3 reads CASSFFVTEAFF. The CDR3 nucleotides are TGTGCCAGCAGCTTTTTCGTCACTGAAGCTTTCTTT. J is TRBJ1-1 and V is TRBV5-8; no reliable D call. The CDR3 sequence is 12 residues long. Trimming shortened V by 2 bases and J by 4 bases, and 6 bases separated the two germline ends. Germline V lookup: CDR1 SGHTS, CDR2 YDEGEE. The entire variable domain, with the rest obtained from reference TRBV5-8 and TRBJ1-1, is as follows: EAGVTQSPTHLIKTRGQQATLRCSPISGHTSVYWYQQALGLGLQFLLWYDEGEERNRGNFPPRFSGRQFPNYSSELNVNALELEDSALYLCASSFFVTEAFFGQGTRLTVV.

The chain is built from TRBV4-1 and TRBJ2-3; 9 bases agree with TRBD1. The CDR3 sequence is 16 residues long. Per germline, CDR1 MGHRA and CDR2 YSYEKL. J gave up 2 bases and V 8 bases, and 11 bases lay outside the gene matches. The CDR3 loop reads CASRTGTGSYTDTQYF. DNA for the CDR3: TGCGCCAGCCGCACAGGGACAGGGTCCTACACAGATACGCAGTATTTT.

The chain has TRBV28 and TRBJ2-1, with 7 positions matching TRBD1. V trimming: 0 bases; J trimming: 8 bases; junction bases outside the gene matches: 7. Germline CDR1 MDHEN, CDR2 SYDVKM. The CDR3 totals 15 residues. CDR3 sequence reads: CASSLWSGGGDEQFF. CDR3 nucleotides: TGTGCCAGCAGTTTATGGTCAGGGGGTGGCGATGAGCAGTTCTTC.

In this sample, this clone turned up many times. CDR3 sequence reads: CASSQIPSGYYEQYV. The DNA for the CDR3 is TGCGCCAGCAGCCAAATACCTAGCGGGTATTACGAGCAGTACGTC. The chain joins TRBV4-1 to TRBJ2-7, with 8 bases fitting TRBD2. CDR1 is MGHRA and CDR2 is YSYEKL in the germline V gene. The CDR3 is 15 residues long. The V segment lost 2 bases and the J segment 4 bases; nucleotides outside the gene matches: 7.

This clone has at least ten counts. The DNA for the CDR3 is TGTGCCAGCAGTTCGGGACAGTTATACTCCTACGAGCAGTACGTC. As protein: CASSSGQLYSYEQYV. The gene calls are TRBV6-6 and TRBJ2-7; 7 nucleotides agree with TRBD1. This CDR3 is 15 amino acids long. CDR1 is MNHNY, CDR2 SVGAGI, per germline (reference sequence). The V and J ends lost 4 bases and 0 bases, in that order; junction bases with no gene match: 6.